This TCR beta chain emerged from a study of blood T cell repertoires in COVID-19. Study-level information: Collection of acute and convalescent COVID-19 samples took place in the United States, Italy and Spain. The cDNA or gDNA used as material had been derived from T cells, B-cell-depleted T cells, or PBMCs.

Germline values: CDR1 MNHEY, CDR2 SVGAGI. The CDR3 length is 14 residues. J gave up 2 bases and V 8 bases, and 4 bases lay outside the gene matches. In the authors' methods: Reference gene primer amplification in the assay estimated nucleated cell counts. TCRdb's copy holds only in-frame clones and misses some; the assay was immunoSEQ multiplex PCR. V, J and clone size were drawn from that table, and D and trimming were deduced from the DNA. Of roughly 200,000 clones in the sample, over 70% were seen once. V gene TRBV6-5 combines with J gene TRBJ2-3; TRBD2 aligns across 10 bases. This TCR was sampled from a man in his sixties with acute or convalescent COVID-19. The sequencing input was peripheral blood. CDR3 DNA: TGTGCCAGCTCTACTAGCGGGGACACAGATACGCAGTATTTT. Amino acids: CASSTSGDTDTQYF.